This T cell receptor beta chain was recovered during a study of T cell changes during pregnancy in multiple sclerosis. Germline CDR1 MNHNS, CDR2 SASEGT. The CDR3 is 14 residues long. Trimming cost V 3 bases and J 3 bases, with 11 bases left between them. This clone showed up just a few times. Method: immunoSEQ multiplex PCR; TCRdb's copy keeps in-frame clones and lacks some. The data hold around 58,000 clones, with 75% to 95% observed a single time. The sequenced sample was CD4+ T cells from peripheral blood mononuclear cells, obtained after pregnancy. This receptor was obtained from a female donor in good health, enrolled as a control in a pregnancy study. The rearrangement uses TRBV6-1 and TRBJ1-2; D is possibly TRBD1 (5 bases). The CDR3 DNA reads TGTGCCAGCAGTGATACGGGGGGAGACTATGGCTACACCTTC. It encodes CASSDTGGDYGYTF.